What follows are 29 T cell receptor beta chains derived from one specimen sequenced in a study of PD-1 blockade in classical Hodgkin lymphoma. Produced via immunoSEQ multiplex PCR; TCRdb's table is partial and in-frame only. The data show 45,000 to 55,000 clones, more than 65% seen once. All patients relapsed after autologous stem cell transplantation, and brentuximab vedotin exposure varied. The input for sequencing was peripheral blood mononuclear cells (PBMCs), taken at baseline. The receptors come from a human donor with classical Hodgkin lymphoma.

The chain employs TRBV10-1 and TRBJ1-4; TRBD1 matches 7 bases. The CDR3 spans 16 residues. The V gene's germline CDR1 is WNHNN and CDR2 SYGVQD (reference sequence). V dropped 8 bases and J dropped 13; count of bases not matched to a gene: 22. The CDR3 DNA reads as TGCGCCAGCGTACAAACCAAACAGGGGTCAGCGGATGGACTGTTTTTT. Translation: CASVQTKQGSADGLFF.

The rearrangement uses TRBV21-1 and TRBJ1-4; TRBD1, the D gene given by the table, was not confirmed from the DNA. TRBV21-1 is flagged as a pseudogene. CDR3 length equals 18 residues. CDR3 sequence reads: CASSKAQSRDRGNEKLFF. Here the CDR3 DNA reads TGTGCCAGCAGCAAGGCCCAGAGCCGGGACAGGGGTAATGAAAAACTGTTTTTT.

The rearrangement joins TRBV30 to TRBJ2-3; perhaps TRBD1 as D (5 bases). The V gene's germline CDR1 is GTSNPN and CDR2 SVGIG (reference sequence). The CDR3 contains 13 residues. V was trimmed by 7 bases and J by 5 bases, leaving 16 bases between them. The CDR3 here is CALRQGGVDTQYF. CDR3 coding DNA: TGTGCCTTGAGGCAGGGTGGTGTAGATACGCAGTATTTT.

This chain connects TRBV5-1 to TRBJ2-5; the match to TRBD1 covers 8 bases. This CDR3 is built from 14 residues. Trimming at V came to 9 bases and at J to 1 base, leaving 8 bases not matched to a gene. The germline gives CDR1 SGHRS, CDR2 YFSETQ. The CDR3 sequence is CATTTGAPQETQYF. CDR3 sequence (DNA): TGCGCCACCACGACAGGGGCCCCCCAAGAGACCCAGTACTTC. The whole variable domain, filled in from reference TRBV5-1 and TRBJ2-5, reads KAGVTQTPRYLIKTRGQQVTLSCSPISGHRSVSWYQQTPGQGLQFLFEYFSETQRNKGNFPGRFSGRQFSNSRSEMNVSTLELGDSALYLCATTTGAPQETQYFGPGTRLLVL.

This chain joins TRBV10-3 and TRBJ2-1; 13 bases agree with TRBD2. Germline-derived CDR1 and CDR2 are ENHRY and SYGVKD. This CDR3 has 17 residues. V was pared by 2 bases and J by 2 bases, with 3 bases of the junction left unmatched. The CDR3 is CAISEGGTSGTYNEQFF. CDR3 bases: TGTGCCATCAGTGAGGGCGGGACTAGCGGGACCTACAATGAGCAGTTCTTC.

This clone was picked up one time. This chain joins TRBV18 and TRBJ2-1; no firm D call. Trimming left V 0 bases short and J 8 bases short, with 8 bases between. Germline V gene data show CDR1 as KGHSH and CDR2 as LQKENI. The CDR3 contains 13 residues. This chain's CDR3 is CASSPPSGYEQFF. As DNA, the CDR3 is TGTGCCAGCTCACCACCGTCGGGCTATGAGCAGTTCTTC.

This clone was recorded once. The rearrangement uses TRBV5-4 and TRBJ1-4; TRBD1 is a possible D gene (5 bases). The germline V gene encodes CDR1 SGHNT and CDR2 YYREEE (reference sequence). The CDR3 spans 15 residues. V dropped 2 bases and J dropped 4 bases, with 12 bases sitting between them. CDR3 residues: CASSFQGRDNEKLFF. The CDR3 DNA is TGTGCCAGCAGCTTTCAGGGAAGAGATAATGAAAAACTGTTTTTT.

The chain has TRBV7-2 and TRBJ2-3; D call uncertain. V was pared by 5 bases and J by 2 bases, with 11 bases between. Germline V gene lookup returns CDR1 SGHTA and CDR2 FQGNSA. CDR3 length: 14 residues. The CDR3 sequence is CASSAQSPTDTQYF. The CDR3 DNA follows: TGTGCCAGCAGCGCTCAGAGCCCCACAGATACGCAGTATTTT.

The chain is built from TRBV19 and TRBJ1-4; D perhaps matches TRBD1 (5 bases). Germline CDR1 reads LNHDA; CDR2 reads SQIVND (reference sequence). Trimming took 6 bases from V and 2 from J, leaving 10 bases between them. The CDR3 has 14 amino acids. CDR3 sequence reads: CASRREGTNEKLFF. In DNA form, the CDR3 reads TGTGCCAGTAGAAGAGAGGGGACTAATGAAAAACTGTTTTTT.

The chain's CDR3 is CASSQEMERAYKLSSYNEQFF. The CDR3 DNA reads as TGCGCCAGCAGCCAAGAAATGGAGCGGGCCTACAAACTTTCCTCCTACAATGAGCAGTTCTTC. This chain connects TRBV4-3 to TRBJ2-1, with D possibly matching TRBD2 (6 bases). Germline assignment: CDR1 LGHNA and CDR2 YSLEER. Trimming left V 0 bases short and J 0 bases short, with 24 bases between. CDR3 size: 21 residues.

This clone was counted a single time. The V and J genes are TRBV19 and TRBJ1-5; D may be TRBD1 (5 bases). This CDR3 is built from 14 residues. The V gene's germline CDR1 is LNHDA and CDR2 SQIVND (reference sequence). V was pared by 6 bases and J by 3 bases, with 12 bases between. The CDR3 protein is CASSPGRPNQPQHF. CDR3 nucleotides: TGTGCCAGTAGCCCGGGACGTCCCAATCAGCCCCAGCATTTT.

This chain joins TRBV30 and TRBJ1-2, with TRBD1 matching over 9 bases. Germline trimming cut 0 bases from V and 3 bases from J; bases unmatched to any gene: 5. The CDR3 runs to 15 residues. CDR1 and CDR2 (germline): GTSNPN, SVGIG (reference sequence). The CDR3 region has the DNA TGTGCCTGGAGTGTGAGTACAGGGGGCCACTATGGCTACACCTTC. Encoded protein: CAWSVSTGGHYGYTF.

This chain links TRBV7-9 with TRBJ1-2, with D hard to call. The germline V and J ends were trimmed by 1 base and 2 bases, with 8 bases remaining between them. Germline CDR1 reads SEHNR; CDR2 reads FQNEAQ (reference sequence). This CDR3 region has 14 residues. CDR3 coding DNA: TGTGCCAGCAGCTTAGAACAGACGAACTATGGCTACACCTTC. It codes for CASSLEQTNYGYTF. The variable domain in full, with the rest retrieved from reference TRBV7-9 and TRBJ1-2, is DTGVSQNPRHKITKRGQNVTFRCDPISEHNRLYWYRQTLGQGPEFLTYFQNEAQLEKSRLLSDRFSAERPKGSFSTLEIQRTEQGDSAMYLCASSLEQTNYGYTFGSGTRLTVV.

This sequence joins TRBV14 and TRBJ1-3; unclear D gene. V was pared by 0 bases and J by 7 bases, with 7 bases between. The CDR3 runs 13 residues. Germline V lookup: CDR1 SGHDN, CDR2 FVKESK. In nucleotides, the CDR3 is TGTGCCAGCAGCCAAGACCCCTGGAACACCATATATTTT. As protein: CASSQDPWNTIYF.

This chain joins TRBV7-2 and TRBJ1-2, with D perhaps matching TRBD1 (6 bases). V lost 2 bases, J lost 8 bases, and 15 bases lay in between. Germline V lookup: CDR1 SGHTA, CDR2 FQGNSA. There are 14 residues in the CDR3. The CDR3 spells CASSLYTGAEGYTF. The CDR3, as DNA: TGTGCCAGCAGCTTATATACGGGGGCGGAAGGCTACACCTTC.

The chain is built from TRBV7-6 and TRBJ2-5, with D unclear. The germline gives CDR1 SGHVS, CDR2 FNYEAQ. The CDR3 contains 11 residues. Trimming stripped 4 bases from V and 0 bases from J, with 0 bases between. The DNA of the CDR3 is TGTGCCAGCAGCTACCAAGAGACCCAGTACTTC. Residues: CASSYQETQYF. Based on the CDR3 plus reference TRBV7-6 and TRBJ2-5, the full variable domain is GAGVSQSPRYKVTKRGQDVALRCDPISGHVSLYWYRQALGQGPEFLTYFNYEAQQDKSGLPNDRFSAERPEGSISTLTIQRTEQRDSAMYRCASSYQETQYFGPGTRLLVL.

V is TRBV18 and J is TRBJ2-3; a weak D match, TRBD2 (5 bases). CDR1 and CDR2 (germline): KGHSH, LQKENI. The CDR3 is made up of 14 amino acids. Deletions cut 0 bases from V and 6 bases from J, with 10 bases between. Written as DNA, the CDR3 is TGTGCCAGCTCACCACCTGGACTTTCGGATACGCAGTATTTT. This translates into CASSPPGLSDTQYF.

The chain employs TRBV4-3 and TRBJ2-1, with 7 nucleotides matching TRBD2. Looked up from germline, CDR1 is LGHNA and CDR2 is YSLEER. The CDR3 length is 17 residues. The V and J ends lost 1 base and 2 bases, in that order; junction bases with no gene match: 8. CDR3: CASSQVGVAGAYNEQFF. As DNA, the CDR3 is TGCGCCAGCAGCCAAGTCGGAGTAGCGGGCGCCTACAATGAGCAGTTCTTC.

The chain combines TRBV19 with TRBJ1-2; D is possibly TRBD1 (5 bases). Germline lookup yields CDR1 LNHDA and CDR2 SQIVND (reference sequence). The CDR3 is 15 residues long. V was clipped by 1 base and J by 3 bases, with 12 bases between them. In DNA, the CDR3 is TGTGCCAGTAGTATAGTTGGGAGGGGAGACTATGGCTACACCTTC. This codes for CASSIVGRGDYGYTF. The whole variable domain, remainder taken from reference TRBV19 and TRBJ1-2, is DGGITQSPKYLFRKEGQNVTLSCEQNLNHDAMYWYRQDPGQGLRLIYYSQIVNDFQKGDIAEGYSVSREKKESFPLTVTSAQKNPTAFYLCASSIVGRGDYGYTFGSGTRLTVV.

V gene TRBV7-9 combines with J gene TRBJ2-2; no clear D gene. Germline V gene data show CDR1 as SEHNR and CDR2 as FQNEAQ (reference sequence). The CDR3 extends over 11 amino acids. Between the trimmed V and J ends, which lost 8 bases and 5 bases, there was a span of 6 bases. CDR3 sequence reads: CASAQTGELFF. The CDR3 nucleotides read TGTGCCAGCGCCCAGACCGGGGAGCTGTTTTTT.

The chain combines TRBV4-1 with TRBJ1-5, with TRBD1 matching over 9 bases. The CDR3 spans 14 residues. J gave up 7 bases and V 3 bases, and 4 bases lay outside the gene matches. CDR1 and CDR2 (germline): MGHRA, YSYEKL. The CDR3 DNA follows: TGCGCCAGCAGCCAGGGACAGGGTGGGCAGCCCCAGCATTTT. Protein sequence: CASSQGQGGQPQHF.

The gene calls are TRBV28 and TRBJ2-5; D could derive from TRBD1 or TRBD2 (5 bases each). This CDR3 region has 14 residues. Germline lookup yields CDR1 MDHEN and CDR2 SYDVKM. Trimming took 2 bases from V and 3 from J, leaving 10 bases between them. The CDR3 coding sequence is TGTGCCAGCAGTTTAGACGGGACGGAAGAGACCCAGTACTTC. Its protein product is CASSLDGTEETQYF.

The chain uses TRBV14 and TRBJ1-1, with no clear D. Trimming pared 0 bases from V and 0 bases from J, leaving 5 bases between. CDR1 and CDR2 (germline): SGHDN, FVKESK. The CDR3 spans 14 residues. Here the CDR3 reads CASSQEGMNTEAFF. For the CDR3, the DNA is TGTGCCAGCAGCCAAGAAGGAATGAACACTGAAGCTTTCTTT.

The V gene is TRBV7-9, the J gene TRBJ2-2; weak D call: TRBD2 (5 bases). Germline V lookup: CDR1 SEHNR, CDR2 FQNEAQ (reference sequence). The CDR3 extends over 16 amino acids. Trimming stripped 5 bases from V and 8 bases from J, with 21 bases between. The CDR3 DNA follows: TGTGCCAGCAGCGTACCGGCAAAGCGGCCGAAGGGGGAGCTGTTTTTT. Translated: CASSVPAKRPKGELFF.

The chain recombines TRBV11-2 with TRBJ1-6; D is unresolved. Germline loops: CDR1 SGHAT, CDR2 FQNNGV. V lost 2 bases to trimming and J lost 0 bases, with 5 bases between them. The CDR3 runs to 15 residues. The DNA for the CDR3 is TGTGCCAGCAGCTTAACGAGCTCCTATAATTCACCCCTCCACTTT. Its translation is CASSLTSSYNSPLHF.

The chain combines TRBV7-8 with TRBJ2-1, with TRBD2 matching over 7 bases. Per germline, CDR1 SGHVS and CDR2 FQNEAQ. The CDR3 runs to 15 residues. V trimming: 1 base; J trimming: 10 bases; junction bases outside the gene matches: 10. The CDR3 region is CASSLVGGSGGEQFF. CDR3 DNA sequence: TGTGCCAGCAGCTTAGTCGGCGGGAGCGGTGGCGAGCAGTTCTTC.

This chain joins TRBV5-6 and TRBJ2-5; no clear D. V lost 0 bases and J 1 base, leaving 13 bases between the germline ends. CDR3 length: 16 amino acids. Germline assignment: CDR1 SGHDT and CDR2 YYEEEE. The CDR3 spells CASSLASTPPQETQYF. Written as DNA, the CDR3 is TGTGCCAGCAGCTTGGCGTCTACCCCTCCCCAAGAGACCCAGTACTTC.

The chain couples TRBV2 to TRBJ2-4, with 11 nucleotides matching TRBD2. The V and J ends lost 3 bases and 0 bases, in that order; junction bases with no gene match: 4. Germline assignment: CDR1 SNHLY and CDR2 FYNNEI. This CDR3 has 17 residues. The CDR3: CASSDGTSGLAKNIQYF. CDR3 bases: TGTGCCAGCAGTGATGGGACTAGCGGACTAGCCAAAAACATTCAGTACTTC. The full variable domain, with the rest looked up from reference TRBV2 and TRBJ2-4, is EPEVTQTPSHQVTQMGQEVILRCVPISNHLYFYWYRQILGQKVEFLVSFYNNEISEKSEIFDDQFSVERPDGSNFTLKIRSTKLEDSAMYFCASSDGTSGLAKNIQYFGAGTRLSVL.

In DNA form, the CDR3 reads TGCGCCAGCAGCCAAGAGGGAGATAACACTGAAGCTTTCTTT. Amino acids: CASSQEGDNTEAFF. The chain joins TRBV4-1 to TRBJ1-1; the D is unclear. V lost 0 bases and J 2 bases, leaving 7 bases between the germline ends. The CDR3 covers 14 residues. Germline V lookup: CDR1 MGHRA, CDR2 YSYEKL.